This T cell receptor (beta chain) was identified in a study of glioma-infiltrating T cells. TCR alpha and beta CDR3 regions were amplified from RNA using iRepertoire nested multiplex PCR. TCRdb fed the multiplex PCR reads into MiXCR, producing one record per CDR3 protein. The sample includes about 400,000 distinct CDR3 sequences, roughly two fifths of them seen just once. General study findings and limits: Above-expected tissue-blood divergence occurred in all gliomas, most in low-grade ones.

The CDR3 is 13 amino acids. CDR1 and CDR2 from the germline V gene are DFQATT and SNEGSKA (reference sequence). A note on this clonotype: Its specificity is not known. A junction end diverges from the germline sequence, so it may reflect a read error.

Input material: glioma tissue, nonneoplastic brain tissue, or PBMCs (not recorded which). The TCR sequence derives from a human donor with low-grade glioma or glioblastoma, undergoing nonglioma brain surgery, or in good health (not recorded which). The genes are TRBV20-1 and TRBJ2-3; D is unresolved. The CDR3 nucleotides are TGCAGTGCCCCCCCCGGCGGCACAGATAAGCAGTATTTT. Its translation: CSAPPGGTDKQYF.